The source of this T cell receptor (beta chain) is a study of CD8 T cells in ankylosing spondylitis. Each CDR3 protein is one row after TCRdb ran MiXCR on the 5' RACE reads. The sample consists of roughly 40,000 distinct CDR3 sequences, 4% of them appearing once. Study findings and constraints: In ankylosing spondylitis patients, matched synovial fluid reportedly showed significant enrichment of disease-linked clones. Peripheral blood held disease-linked clones only at relatively low frequency, and these were CD8+.

As to this clonotype: Antigen: not known.

Germline CDR1 and CDR2: SGDLS and YYNGEE. V was clipped by 6 bases and J by 1 base, with 11 bases between them. CDR3 size: 14 residues. V gene TRBV9 combines with J gene TRBJ1-3; no clear D gene. The sequence was obtained from a female donor with ankylosing spondylitis or in good health (not recorded which). The source material was blood, either unsorted or a sorted T cell fraction (not recorded which). The CDR3 bases are TGTGCCAGCAAAGTAGAAGGATCTGGAAACACCATATATTTT. Protein product: CASKVEGSGNTIYF.